The 17 T cell receptor beta chains presented below share a single source sample, sequenced in a study of T-cell memory formation after mild COVID-19. TCRdb processed the 5' RACE reads anew with MiXCR; each CDR3 protein has one entry. This table has around 530,000 distinct CDR3 sequences, less than 25% appearing once. Sequencing was done on a sample of PBMCs or a T cell subset sorted from them (not recorded which). The receptors were sampled from an adult woman who had mild COVID-19 (a few samples of this study predate the infection). Cell type and time point are not known.

V usage is TRBV12-3 or TRBV12-4 and J usage is TRBJ2-4; 9 nucleotides align to TRBD1. The J segment lost 0 bases and the V segment lost 5 bases, leaving 8 bases of the junction unmatched. The CDR3 extends over 17 amino acids. CDR3: CASSPGTGNLAKNIQYF. The CDR3 DNA reads TGTGCCAGCAGTCCCGGGACAGGGAACCTAGCCAAAAACATTCAGTACTTC.

The chain carries TRBV7-9 and TRBJ1-4, with no clear D. This CDR3 region has 15 residues. CDR1 is SEHNR and CDR2 is FQNEAQ in the germline V gene (reference sequence). V was shortened by 2 bases and J by 2 bases, with 9 bases between the two germline ends. CDR3 in DNA: TGTGCCAGCAGCTTATCTGGGTCGACTAATGAAAAACTGTTTTTT. This gives the protein CASSLSGSTNEKLFF.

The genes are TRBV19 and TRBJ1-1; no firm D call. Trimming left V 6 bases short and J 11 bases short, with 19 bases between. Germline V gene data show CDR1 as LNHDA and CDR2 as SQIVND (reference sequence). The CDR3 is 13 amino acids. CDR3 nucleotide sequence: TGTGCCAGTAGATACATTCTCGGGGATAGGGCTTTCTTT. Translated, it gives CASRYILGDRAFF.

This clonotype was counted between two and nine times. The V and J genes are TRBV5-1 and TRBJ2-3; maybe TRBD2 (6 bases). Trimming removed 1 base at V and 5 bases at J, with 17 bases between. The CDR3 covers 16 residues. The germline V gene has CDR1 SGHRS and CDR2 YFSETQ. The CDR3 sequence: CASSLTPGAIEDTQYF. As DNA, the CDR3 is TGCGCCAGCAGCTTGACCCCGGGAGCAATTGAAGATACGCAGTATTTT.

The sample holds a few counts of this clonotype. V gene TRBV30 combines with J gene TRBJ2-7; D not resolved. Germline V gene sequence: CDR1 GTSNPN, CDR2 SVGIG (reference sequence). There are 12 residues in the CDR3. V was trimmed by 2 bases and J by 6 bases, leaving 11 bases between them. In DNA, the CDR3 is TGTGCCTGGAGTAAATTACGGAGCGAGCAGTACTTC. This codes for CAWSKLRSEQYF.

This clonotype was counted only a few times. The CDR3 DNA reads TGCGCCAGCAGCCAAGAACGTATGTACAATGAGCAGTTCTTC. This translates into CASSQERMYNEQFF. The J gene is TRBJ2-1, the V gene TRBV4-1; the D is unclear. V lost 0 bases and J 4 bases, leaving 7 bases between the germline ends. Germline loops: CDR1 MGHRA, CDR2 YSYEKL. This CDR3 is 14 amino acids long.

The gene calls are TRBV6-1 and TRBJ2-5, with D perhaps being TRBD1 or TRBD2 (6 bases each). This CDR3 contains 14 residues. From germline, CDR1 is MNHNS and CDR2 SASEGT. Trimming removed 6 bases from V and 4 bases from J, with 15 bases in between. In DNA, the CDR3 is TGTGCCAGCAGCTCTCGGGGGCCTGTAGAGACCCAGTACTTC. This gives the protein CASSSRGPVETQYF.

The CDR3 region has the DNA TGTGCCAGCAGCCCCCTTGGGGAATCTCTCCCATTCCCCTCTGGGGCCAACGTCCTGACTTTC. It encodes CASSPLGESLPFPSGANVLTF. This chain joins TRBV28 and TRBJ2-6; D call uncertain. Germline lookup yields CDR1 MDHEN and CDR2 SYDVKM. The CDR3 contains 21 residues. V lost 6 bases and J lost 0, with 27 bases in between.

This CDR3 reads CASSLWGLAGGNTGELFF. In DNA form, the CDR3 reads TGTGCCAGCAGCTTATGGGGACTAGCGGGAGGAAACACCGGGGAGCTGTTTTTT. The chain is built from TRBV7-2 and TRBJ2-2, with TRBD2 matching 15 bases. This CDR3 has 18 residues. V was pared by 2 bases and J by 2 bases, with 3 bases of the junction left unmatched. Germline lookup yields CDR1 SGHTA and CDR2 FQGNSA.

The chain couples TRBV18 to TRBJ2-1; no reliable D call. Deletions cut 1 base from V and 2 bases from J, with 9 bases between. Germline V gene sequence: CDR1 KGHSH, CDR2 LQKENI. The CDR3 is 15 amino acids. As DNA, the CDR3 is TGTGCCAGCTCACCACAAACACGGACCTACAATGAGCAGTTCTTC. Translating it yields CASSPQTRTYNEQFF.

In this sample, this clonotype turned up many times. The chain is built from TRBV6-5 and TRBJ2-7; weak D call: TRBD2 (5 bases). Between the trimmed V and J ends, which lost 11 bases and 0 bases, there was a span of 8 bases. The CDR3 contains 11 residues. CDR1 MNHEY and CDR2 SVGAGI come from the germline V gene. The CDR3 DNA sequence: TGTGCCTCGGGAAACTCCTACGAGCAGTACTTC. Translation: CASGNSYEQYF.

This clonotype was recorded many times. The V call is TRBV7-2, the J call TRBJ2-7, with 13 bases lining up with TRBD2. Germline CDR1 and CDR2: SGHTA and FQGNSA. The CDR3 totals 15 residues. V shed 6 bases, J shed 3 bases, and the junction held 5 bases outside the gene matches. CDR3 residues: CASSSGLAGVYEQYF. Here the CDR3 DNA reads TGTGCCAGCAGTTCCGGACTAGCGGGAGTCTACGAGCAGTACTTC.

This clonotype has only one observation. J is TRBJ2-7 and V is TRBV3-1, with 15 bases matching TRBD2. CDR1 is LGHDT, CDR2 YNNKEL, per germline (reference sequence). V lost 5 bases to trimming and J lost 0 bases; unmatched junction nucleotides: 8. CDR3 length: 18 amino acids. In DNA form, the CDR3 reads TGTGCCAGCAGCTATGGGACTAGCGGGGGGTCCAACTCCTACGAGCAGTACTTC. This translates into CASSYGTSGGSNSYEQYF.

The chain recombines TRBV20-1 with TRBJ1-1; D uncertain. CDR1 DFQATT and CDR2 SNEGSKA come from the germline V gene (reference sequence). The CDR3 totals 16 residues. Trimming removed 0 bases at V and 2 bases at J, with 16 bases between. The CDR3 is CSARDVAIPANTEAFF. CDR3 nucleotide sequence: TGCAGTGCTAGAGATGTCGCTATTCCCGCAAACACTGAAGCTTTCTTT.

This clonotype was seen repeatedly, ten times or more. The gene calls are TRBV11-2 and TRBJ2-2; D remains unclear. Germline V CDR1 and CDR2: SGHAT, FQNNGV. The CDR3 is made up of 14 amino acids. The V gene lost 0 bases and the J gene lost 2 bases, with 4 bases spanning the gap. CDR3 amino acids: CASSLDLNTGELFF. Here the CDR3 DNA reads TGTGCCAGCAGCTTAGATCTTAACACCGGGGAGCTGTTTTTT.

This clonotype was counted only a few times. The rearrangement links TRBV7-9 to TRBJ1-1, with TRBD1 identical over 7 bases. The CDR3 spans 15 residues. V gave up 10 bases and J gave up 3 bases; unmatched junction bases: 14. Germline CDR1 is SEHNR and CDR2 is FQNEAQ (reference sequence). CDR3 sequence (DNA): TGTGCCACCGGGATCAGGGGGTATAGGGACACTGAAGCTTTCTTT. Translated, it gives CATGIRGYRDTEAFF.

The J gene is TRBJ2-7, the V gene TRBV7-2; 12 nucleotides line up with TRBD2. The J segment lost 3 bases and the V segment lost 5 bases, leaving 2 bases of the junction unmatched. Germline V CDR1 and CDR2: SGHTA, FQGNSA. CDR3 length: 14 amino acids. The CDR3 coding sequence is TGTGCCAGCAGCCAGACTAGCGGGAGCTACGAGCAGTACTTC. Its translation: CASSQTSGSYEQYF.